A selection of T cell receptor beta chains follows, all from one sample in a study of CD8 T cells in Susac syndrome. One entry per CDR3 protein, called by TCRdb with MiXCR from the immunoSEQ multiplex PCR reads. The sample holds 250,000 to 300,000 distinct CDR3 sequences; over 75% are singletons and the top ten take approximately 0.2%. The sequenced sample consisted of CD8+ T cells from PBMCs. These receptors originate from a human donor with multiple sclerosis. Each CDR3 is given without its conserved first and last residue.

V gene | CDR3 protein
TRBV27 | ASSLMIAGGHEQY
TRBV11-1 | ASSLAGGGIDEQF
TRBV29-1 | SVGLAGDTQY
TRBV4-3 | ASSAGTANYGYT
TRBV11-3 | ASSLETEVPYNEQF
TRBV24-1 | ATSDIGGALGDEQF
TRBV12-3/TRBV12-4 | ASSLAGVAYNEQF
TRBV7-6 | ASRRGRGGHGGPYEQY
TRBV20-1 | SARGGRSYNEQF
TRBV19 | ASRNRGISTEAF
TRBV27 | ASSSGLTVGNTIY
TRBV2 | ASSDSSFNEKLF
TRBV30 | AWSVPTGSQY
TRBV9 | ASSDIVRDNEQF
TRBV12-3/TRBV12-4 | ASSADRGLNNQPQH
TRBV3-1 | ASSQGTGKETQY
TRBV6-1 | ASSSDSYHEQF
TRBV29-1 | SVGGTSGKRNEQY
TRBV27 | ASSPLWLWGTTDTQY
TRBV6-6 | ASRLLAVNTDTQY
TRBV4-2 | ASSQEGAEQY
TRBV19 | ASSSRTSGSAQETQY
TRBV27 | ASSSASRYTEAF
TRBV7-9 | ASSLMPTDSYEQY
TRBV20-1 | SALDPSTDTQY
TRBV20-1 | SARVTSGRADMQETQY
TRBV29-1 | SVHRVNTGELF
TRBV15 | ATSSIISNEQF
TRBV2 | ASSGGYQVGYT
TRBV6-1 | ASSEASGADPNEKLF
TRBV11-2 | ASSHTDRLAKNIQY
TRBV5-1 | ASSFFNLSGSSYNEQF
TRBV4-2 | ASSQDPGKGTDTQY
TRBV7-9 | ASSLSAIDTQY
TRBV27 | ASTHPGQIDEQF
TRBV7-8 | ASSSRIVYEQY
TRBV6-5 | ASSYGDREAEETQY
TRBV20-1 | SARDSGTVRGYT
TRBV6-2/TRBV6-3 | ASSYSNGGNEQF
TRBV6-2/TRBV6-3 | ASSYSHLAGSEPYNEQF
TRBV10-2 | ASNVPEQETQY
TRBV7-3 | ASSLNPDLGTGELF
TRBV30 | AWMETGFDSPLH
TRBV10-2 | ASSDYGTSGYEQF
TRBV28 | ASNGPSWTDTQY
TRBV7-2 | ASSPQTGNHEQY
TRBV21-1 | ASSNHFRQETQY
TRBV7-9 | ASSPGGGGQGSYNEQF
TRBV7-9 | ASSLSPGTSGSSYNEQF
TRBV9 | ASSAGSGGSYEQY
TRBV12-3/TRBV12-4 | ASTPGQGEETQY
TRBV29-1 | SVYGGSYEQY
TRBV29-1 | SAEVTGKASSEQF
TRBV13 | ASSTRVGDTEAF